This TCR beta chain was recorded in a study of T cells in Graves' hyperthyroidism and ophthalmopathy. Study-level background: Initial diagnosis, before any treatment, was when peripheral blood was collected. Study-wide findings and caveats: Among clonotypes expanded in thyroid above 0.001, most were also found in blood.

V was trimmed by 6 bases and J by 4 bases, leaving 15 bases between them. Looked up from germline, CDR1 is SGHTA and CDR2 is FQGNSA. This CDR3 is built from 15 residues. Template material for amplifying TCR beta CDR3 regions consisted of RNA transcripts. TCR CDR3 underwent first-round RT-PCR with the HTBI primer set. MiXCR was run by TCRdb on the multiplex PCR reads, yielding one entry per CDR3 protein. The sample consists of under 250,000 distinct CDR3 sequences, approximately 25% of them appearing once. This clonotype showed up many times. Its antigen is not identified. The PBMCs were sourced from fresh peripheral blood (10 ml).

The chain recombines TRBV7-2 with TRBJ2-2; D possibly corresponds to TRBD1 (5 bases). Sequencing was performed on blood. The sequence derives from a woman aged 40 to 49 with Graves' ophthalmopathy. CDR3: CASRKGAFSTGELFF. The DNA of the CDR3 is TGTGCCAGCAGGAAAGGGGCGTTCAGCACCGGGGAGCTGTTTTTT.